This TCR beta chain stems from a study of CD8 T cells in Susac syndrome. This CDR3 has 15 residues. Germline trimming cut 4 bases from V and 6 bases from J; bases unmatched to any gene: 9. Looked up from germline, CDR1 is MNHNY and CDR2 is SVGAGI (reference sequence). Stable or active relapsing-remitting multiple sclerosis, untreated and meeting revised McDonald criteria, defined the controls. Isolation of CD8+ and CD4+ T cells was performed negatively, whereas enrichment of TEMRA cells was done by FACS. RNA in amounts of about 0.5 to 1 ug was reverse transcribed with random hexamers. The immunoSEQ assay covered 54 Vbeta and 13 Jbeta segments for CDR3. TCRdb called the immunoSEQ multiplex PCR reads again in MiXCR, with one record for every CDR3 protein. This sample has more than 200,000 distinct CDR3 sequences; just under 95% occur once, and the top ten carry approximately 0.072%.

The TCR comes from a human donor with multiple sclerosis. The chain employs TRBV6-6 and TRBJ1-1, with 9 bases fitting TRBD1. Material: CD4+ T cells from PBMCs. CDR3 DNA: TGTGCCAGCAGTTCCCGGGACAGGGTGGTCCCTGAAGCTTTCTTT. Translated: CASSSRDRVVPEAFF.